These T cell receptor beta chains were read from a single sample in a study of blood T cells in healthy people across ages. TCRdb re-analysed the 5' RACE reads in MiXCR, keeping a single row per CDR3 protein. The sample includes about 730,000 distinct CDR3 sequences, roughly 45% of them seen just once. Sequences were obtained from blood. The receptors shown here come from a woman in her sixties or seventies in good health. CDR3s include the opening cysteine and the closing phenylalanine or tryptophan. Fields, in order: clone size, D gene, V gene, J gene, CDR3 DNA, CDR3 protein. The D gene is left open where the match is weak. Where a row states a size, it is once, few, many or the class of an expanded clone; other rows omit it.

>NA|NA|TRBV3-1|TRBJ1-6
TGTGCCGGCAGTGGGGGTGGGAATTCACCCCTCCACTTT
CAGSGGGNSPLHF
>few|NA|TRBV28|TRBJ1-4
TGTGCCAGCAGTTTATGGCCGGATAATGAAAAACTGTTTTTT
CASSLWPDNEKLFF
>NA|TRBD2|TRBV6-1|TRBJ2-1
TGTGCCAGCAGTCAAGGAGCGGGGGTGGATGAGCAGTTCTTC
CASSQGAGVDEQFF
>few|TRBD2|TRBV7-2|TRBJ2-5
TGTGCCAGCAGCCCAAACTTAGCGGGAGGGGGGGAGACCCAGTACTTC
CASSPNLAGGGETQYF
>NA|TRBD2|TRBV9|TRBJ2-1
TGTGCCAGCAGCGTAGGAGGCCGACAGGGGACTAGCGGGAGGCTAAACAATGAGCAGTTCTTC
CASSVGGRQGTSGRLNNEQFF
>NA|TRBD2|TRBV18|TRBJ2-3
TGTGCCAGCTCACCAGGAGCGGGGCGCACAGGTACGCAGTATTTT
CASSPGAGRTGTQYF
>few|NA|TRBV7-2|TRBJ2-3
TGTGCCAGCAGCTCTCAGATGGTGCAGTATTTT
CASSSQMVQYF
>NA|NA|TRBV9|TRBJ2-7
TGTGCCAGCAGCGTAGGGGGCAGCCCCTCCGAGCAGTACTTC
CASSVGGSPSEQYF
>NA|NA|TRBV12-3/TRBV12-4|TRBJ1-4
TGTGCCATCCGACCTCTCGCTAAGGGTGAAAAACTGTTTTTT
CAIRPLAKGEKLFF
>many|NA|TRBV18|TRBJ2-7
TGTGCCAGCAGCCCGACAGGCGACTCCTACGAGCAGTACTTC
CASSPTGDSYEQYF
>NA|NA|TRBV10-3|TRBJ2-1
TGTGCCAGCCGGGACGGAGCCTACAATGAGCAGTTCTTC
CASRDGAYNEQFF
>few|NA|TRBV7-2|TRBJ2-3
TGTGCCAGCTTTGGCCGGGTCGGGGATACGCAGTATTTT
CASFGRVGDTQYF
>NA|TRBD2|TRBV13|TRBJ2-3
TGTGCCAGCAGCTTTAATAGCGGGGGGTTCAGAGATACGCAGTATTTT
CASSFNSGGFRDTQYF